The rows below give T cell receptor beta chains drawn from one sample of a study of healthy donors' naive CD4 and CD8 T cells. TCRdb used MiXCR to reprocess the reads, holding one entry per CDR3 protein. The sample contains around 200,000 distinct CDR3 sequences, 65% to 75% of which appear only once. Specimen: naive CD4+ and CD8+ T cells sorted from blood, pooled from several donors. The receptors derive from a pool of human donors in good health; the sample pools cells from several healthy donors. Each CDR3 is given with its conserved first and last residue. Fields, in order: V gene, D gene, J gene, clone size, CDR3 DNA, CDR3 protein. The D gene is left open where the match is weak. Part of the rows lack a size; the others show once, few, many or a class for expanded clones.

v_call: TRBV11-1
d_call: TRBD2
j_call: TRBJ2-1
clone_size: few
cdr3_nt: TGTGCCAGCAGCTTTAGCGGGGGTTACAATGAGCAGTTCTTC
cdr3_aa: CASSFSGGYNEQFF

v_call: TRBV29-1
d_call: NA
j_call: TRBJ1-2
clone_size: NA
cdr3_nt: TGCAGCGTTGACGAGCCGGGCCCCTATGGCTACACCTTC
cdr3_aa: CSVDEPGPYGYTF

v_call: TRBV19
d_call: NA
j_call: TRBJ2-3
clone_size: NA
cdr3_nt: TGTGCCAGTAGTCCCCCTTACTCCCCAGATACGCAGTATTTT
cdr3_aa: CASSPPYSPDTQYF

v_call: TRBV29-1
d_call: NA
j_call: TRBJ2-7
clone_size: NA
cdr3_nt: TGCAGCGTTGTAACCTTGGCAGGGCTCTACGAGCAGTACTTC
cdr3_aa: CSVVTLAGLYEQYF

v_call: TRBV5-1
d_call: TRBD2
j_call: TRBJ2-1
clone_size: NA
cdr3_nt: TGCGCCAGCAGCTTGGAACTAGCGACCTACAATGAGCAGTTCTTC
cdr3_aa: CASSLELATYNEQFF

v_call: TRBV29-1
d_call: TRBD1
j_call: TRBJ1-1
clone_size: once
cdr3_nt: TGCAGCGTTGAAGTAGCAGGGGGGATTACTGAAGCTTTCTTT
cdr3_aa: CSVEVAGGITEAFF

v_call: TRBV12-3/TRBV12-4
d_call: NA
j_call: TRBJ2-5
clone_size: NA
cdr3_nt: TGTGCCAGCGGACCGTATCAAGAGACCCAGTACTTC
cdr3_aa: CASGPYQETQYF

v_call: TRBV11-2
d_call: TRBD2
j_call: TRBJ2-2
clone_size: few
cdr3_nt: TGTGCCAGCAGCTTAGAAGGCGGGAGGGCCGCCGGGGAGCTGTTTTTT
cdr3_aa: CASSLEGGRAAGELFF

v_call: TRBV29-1
d_call: NA
j_call: TRBJ2-7
clone_size: once
cdr3_nt: TGCAGCGTCGCCCCAGTTTCCCTAGCTGACGAGCAGTACTTC
cdr3_aa: CSVAPVSLADEQYF

v_call: TRBV15
d_call: TRBD1
j_call: TRBJ1-2
clone_size: NA
cdr3_nt: TGTGCCACCAGCAGCAGACAGGGGGCCATTTTGAACTATGGCTACACCTTC
cdr3_aa: CATSSRQGAILNYGYTF

v_call: TRBV6-5
d_call: NA
j_call: TRBJ1-3
clone_size: NA
cdr3_nt: TGTGCCAGCAGTTACGAGGCTGGGAGAAGCACCATATATTTT
cdr3_aa: CASSYEAGRSTIYF

v_call: TRBV10-3
d_call: NA
j_call: TRBJ2-7
clone_size: NA
cdr3_nt: TGTGCCAGCAGTTTACTCTCAGGGCGGCGCGAGCAGTACTTC
cdr3_aa: CASSLLSGRREQYF

v_call: TRBV6-5
d_call: NA
j_call: TRBJ2-7
clone_size: once
cdr3_nt: TGTGCCAGCAGTTATCAGGGCTACGAGCAGTACTTC
cdr3_aa: CASSYQGYEQYF

v_call: TRBV29-1
d_call: TRBD1
j_call: TRBJ1-2
clone_size: few
cdr3_nt: TGCAGCGTTCAGGGACAGCCCCGGACCTCTAACTATGGCTACACCTTC
cdr3_aa: CSVQGQPRTSNYGYTF

v_call: TRBV11-3
d_call: NA
j_call: TRBJ2-3
clone_size: once
cdr3_nt: TGTGCCAGCAGCTTGCTCCCAGAGATAATAACAGATACGCAGTATTTT
cdr3_aa: CASSLLPEIITDTQYF

v_call: TRBV5-5
d_call: TRBD1
j_call: TRBJ1-1
clone_size: NA
cdr3_nt: TGTGCCAGCAGCACAGGGGTACTTACTGAAGCTTTCTTT
cdr3_aa: CASSTGVLTEAFF

v_call: TRBV6-6
d_call: NA
j_call: TRBJ2-3
clone_size: NA
cdr3_nt: TGTGCCAGCAGCTCGTCGGAGGATACGCAGTATTTT
cdr3_aa: CASSSSEDTQYF

v_call: TRBV2
d_call: TRBD2
j_call: TRBJ2-5
clone_size: NA
cdr3_nt: TGTGCCAGCAGTGGTGAACTAGCGGACCAAGAGACCCAGTACTTC
cdr3_aa: CASSGELADQETQYF

v_call: TRBV5-1
d_call: NA
j_call: TRBJ1-1
clone_size: NA
cdr3_nt: TGCGCCAGCAGCTTGGGACAGGCTGGAGACACTGAAGCTTTCTTT
cdr3_aa: CASSLGQAGDTEAFF

v_call: TRBV27
d_call: NA
j_call: TRBJ1-3
clone_size: NA
cdr3_nt: TGTGCCAGCAGGAGGGGCTCTGGAAACACCATATATTTT
cdr3_aa: CASRRGSGNTIYF

v_call: TRBV29-1
d_call: NA
j_call: TRBJ1-2
clone_size: NA
cdr3_nt: TGCAGCGGGCGGGGAAGCTATGGCTACACCTTC
cdr3_aa: CSGRGSYGYTF

v_call: TRBV29-1
d_call: NA
j_call: TRBJ2-6
clone_size: few
cdr3_nt: TGCAGCGCTCGAGAAACAGCTGCTGGGGCCAACGTCCTGACTTTC
cdr3_aa: CSARETAAGANVLTF

v_call: TRBV5-6
d_call: NA
j_call: TRBJ1-1
clone_size: NA
cdr3_nt: TGTGCCAGCAGCCCCCGCATTAAGGGTACTGAAGCTTTCTTT
cdr3_aa: CASSPRIKGTEAFF

v_call: TRBV19
d_call: TRBD1
j_call: TRBJ1-1
clone_size: NA
cdr3_nt: TGTGCCAGTAGTGTAACAGGGGTGAACACTGAAGCTTTCTTT
cdr3_aa: CASSVTGVNTEAFF

v_call: TRBV30
d_call: TRBD1
j_call: TRBJ1-5
clone_size: NA
cdr3_nt: TGTGCCTGGGAAGGACAGGGAGATCAGCCCCAGCATTTT
cdr3_aa: CAWEGQGDQPQHF

v_call: TRBV6-5
d_call: NA
j_call: TRBJ2-7
clone_size: NA
cdr3_nt: TGTGCCAGCAGTTACGACCCATTATACGAGCAGTACTTC
cdr3_aa: CASSYDPLYEQYF

v_call: TRBV19
d_call: NA
j_call: TRBJ1-5
clone_size: NA
cdr3_nt: TGTGCCAGTAACCCCGACAGTCCTAGCAATCAGCCCCAGCATTTT
cdr3_aa: CASNPDSPSNQPQHF

v_call: TRBV30
d_call: NA
j_call: TRBJ2-1
clone_size: NA
cdr3_nt: TGTGCCACACCGGGGGCAGTTTCCCACAATGAGCAGTTCTTC
cdr3_aa: CATPGAVSHNEQFF

v_call: TRBV19
d_call: NA
j_call: TRBJ1-1
clone_size: NA
cdr3_nt: TGTGCCAGTAGTAAACAGGGACCGAACACTGAAGCTTTCTTT
cdr3_aa: CASSKQGPNTEAFF

v_call: TRBV20-1
d_call: TRBD2
j_call: TRBJ2-7
clone_size: once
cdr3_nt: TGCAGTGCTAGTGAGATGCTAGCGGGAGTTTATGCGGGCGAGCAGTACTTC
cdr3_aa: CSASEMLAGVYAGEQYF

v_call: TRBV29-1
d_call: NA
j_call: TRBJ2-7
clone_size: NA
cdr3_nt: TGCAGCGTTGGTGGGGGGACCTCCTACGAGCAGTACTTC
cdr3_aa: CSVGGGTSYEQYF

v_call: TRBV4-3
d_call: TRBD2
j_call: TRBJ2-7
clone_size: NA
cdr3_nt: TGCGCCAGCAGCCAAGATTCGCTAGCGGGAGAGGGGGGCACCTACGAGCAGTACTTC
cdr3_aa: CASSQDSLAGEGGTYEQYF

v_call: TRBV5-5
d_call: NA
j_call: TRBJ1-2
clone_size: NA
cdr3_nt: TGTGCCAGCAGCTTGGAAAGGACACCGAACCTTAACTATGGCTACACCTTC
cdr3_aa: CASSLERTPNLNYGYTF

v_call: TRBV29-1
d_call: TRBD2
j_call: TRBJ2-5
clone_size: few
cdr3_nt: TGCAGCGTTGGTCTAGCGGGGGCCCTAGAGACCCAGTACTTC
cdr3_aa: CSVGLAGALETQYF

v_call: TRBV29-1
d_call: NA
j_call: TRBJ2-7
clone_size: NA
cdr3_nt: TGCAGCGTTGTGGGCAGGGGCTACGAGCAGTACTTC
cdr3_aa: CSVVGRGYEQYF

v_call: TRBV6-6
d_call: NA
j_call: TRBJ2-7
clone_size: NA
cdr3_nt: TGTGCCAGCAGTTACGTGTCCCGGGGGTCCTACGAGCAGTACTTC
cdr3_aa: CASSYVSRGSYEQYF

v_call: TRBV6-5
d_call: NA
j_call: TRBJ2-3
clone_size: NA
cdr3_nt: TGTGCCAGCAGTTACGTCAGGCCCACAGATACGCAGTATTTT
cdr3_aa: CASSYVRPTDTQYF

v_call: TRBV6-5
d_call: NA
j_call: TRBJ2-1
clone_size: NA
cdr3_nt: TGTGCCAGCAGCCGCCAGACAGTGAGCTCCTACAATGAGCAGTTCTTC
cdr3_aa: CASSRQTVSSYNEQFF

v_call: TRBV6-5
d_call: TRBD2
j_call: TRBJ2-7
clone_size: few
cdr3_nt: TGTGCCAGCAGTTACTCCCCGACTAGCAGCCTCTCCTACGAGCAGTACTTC
cdr3_aa: CASSYSPTSSLSYEQYF

v_call: TRBV6-1
d_call: NA
j_call: TRBJ1-1
clone_size: NA
cdr3_nt: TGTGCCAGCAGCCGACCGGTGAACACTGAAGCTTTCTTT
cdr3_aa: CASSRPVNTEAFF

v_call: TRBV28
d_call: NA
j_call: TRBJ2-7
clone_size: NA
cdr3_nt: TGTGCCAGCAGTTTACTCAGGAGCTCCTACGAGCAGTACTTC
cdr3_aa: CASSLLRSSYEQYF

v_call: TRBV6-6
d_call: NA
j_call: TRBJ2-1
clone_size: once
cdr3_nt: TGTGCCAGCAGCTTCGCGGTAAATGAGCAGTTCTTC
cdr3_aa: CASSFAVNEQFF

v_call: TRBV29-1
d_call: NA
j_call: TRBJ2-2
clone_size: NA
cdr3_nt: TGCAGCGTTGTCCCACCGGGGGTTTCAACCGGGGAGCTGTTTTTT
cdr3_aa: CSVVPPGVSTGELFF

v_call: TRBV6-5
d_call: NA
j_call: TRBJ1-1
clone_size: NA
cdr3_nt: TGTGCCAGCAGTTATTACGGTAGGGGCCCCACTGAAGCTTTCTTT
cdr3_aa: CASSYYGRGPTEAFF

v_call: TRBV29-1
d_call: NA
j_call: TRBJ2-2
clone_size: few
cdr3_nt: TGCAGCGTTACAGACACGAACACCGGGGAGCTGTTTTTT
cdr3_aa: CSVTDTNTGELFF

v_call: TRBV5-1
d_call: TRBD2
j_call: TRBJ2-2
clone_size: NA
cdr3_nt: TGCGCCAGCAGGACTAGCGGGAGTATTCCCGGGGAGCTGTTTTTT
cdr3_aa: CASRTSGSIPGELFF

v_call: TRBV6-5
d_call: NA
j_call: TRBJ1-1
clone_size: NA
cdr3_nt: TGTGCCAGCGCGCGGGCAAACACTGAAGCTTTCTTT
cdr3_aa: CASARANTEAFF

v_call: TRBV20-1
d_call: NA
j_call: TRBJ1-6
clone_size: NA
cdr3_nt: TGCAGTGCTAGAGTTGCGGTCTATAATTCACCCCTCCACTTT
cdr3_aa: CSARVAVYNSPLHF

v_call: TRBV29-1
d_call: NA
j_call: TRBJ1-2
clone_size: NA
cdr3_nt: TGCAGCGTTGGACAGTTTCTTAACTATGGCTACACCTTC
cdr3_aa: CSVGQFLNYGYTF

v_call: TRBV20-1
d_call: TRBD2
j_call: TRBJ2-7
clone_size: NA
cdr3_nt: TGCAGTGCTAAGGTAGTATGGCGGGAGGCCAACGAGCAGTACTTC
cdr3_aa: CSAKVVWREANEQYF

v_call: TRBV5-1
d_call: TRBD1
j_call: TRBJ1-1
clone_size: few
cdr3_nt: TGCGCCAGCACCGACAGGGAGGCTGCTGAAGCTTTCTTT
cdr3_aa: CASTDREAAEAFF

v_call: TRBV6-2/TRBV6-3
d_call: NA
j_call: TRBJ2-7
clone_size: NA
cdr3_nt: TGTGCCATCCGGACACCGGACGAGCAGTACTTC
cdr3_aa: CAIRTPDEQYF